This entry features one T cell receptor beta chain sequence. The ends were cut back, 2 bases at V and 5 bases at J, with 12 bases in the middle. The CDR3 totals 14 residues. CDR1 and CDR2 from the germline V gene are MGHRA and YSYEKL. There were no recent acute infections or vaccinations among the donors, who were healthy HIV-negative adults. These data are taken from a study of shared clonotypes between healthy human individuals. TCRdb keeps only in-frame clones here, not all; method: immunoSEQ multiplex PCR. Altogether 2,500,000 or so clones are present, roughly 93% being singletons, with the ten largest covering about 0.38%.

The sequencing sample was made of naive CD4+ T cells from PBMCs. This sample's subset: CD45RA+ positively selected. The clonotype was recovered from a man between 18 and 35 years old in good health. Some clones in this sample may be carry-over from other donors' samples. The chain links TRBV4-1 to TRBJ1-2; a possible D gene is TRBD1 (5 bases). CDR3 loop: CASSQKRGGYGYTF. The DNA for the CDR3 is TGCGCCAGCAGCCAAAAACGGGGGGGGTATGGCTACACCTTC.